Listed below are T cell receptor beta chains from one sample, sequenced in a study of breast tumors, draining lymph nodes, adjacent tissues. Via MiXCR, TCRdb re-called the multiplex PCR reads, giving one row per CDR3 protein. Among over 200,000 distinct CDR3 sequences, around 32% were seen once, and the ten largest hold over 1.1%. Material: axillary lymph node tissue. These receptors came from a female donor with breast cancer. Some clones in this sample may be carry-over from other donors' samples. The CDR3 runs from the conserved cysteine through the conserved F or W. Fields, in order: V gene, D gene, clone size, J gene, CDR3 DNA, CDR3 protein. The D gene is left open where the match is weak. Rows give clone size only sometimes, using once, few, many, or a class for an expanded clone.

V: TRBV7-9
D: TRBD1
size: many
J: TRBJ1-2
DNA: TGTGCCAGCAGCCTGGACAGGGCCTATGGCTACACCTTC
CDR3: CASSLDRAYGYTF

V: TRBV27
D: -
size: -
J: TRBJ2-3
DNA: TGTGCCAGCAGTTTATTTGCGGGGTTTAATACGCAGTATTTT
CDR3: CASSLFAGFNTQYF

V: TRBV28
D: -
size: many
J: TRBJ1-6
DNA: TGTGCCAGCAGTTTGGGGTCTTCACCCCTCCACTTT
CDR3: CASSLGSSPLHF

V: TRBV11-2
D: -
size: many
J: TRBJ2-7
DNA: TGTGCCAGCAGCCCCACCCAGCGACCCAGGGGTACCGGCTACGAGCAGTACTTC
CDR3: CASSPTQRPRGTGYEQYF

V: TRBV9
D: -
size: once
J: TRBJ2-5
DNA: TGTGCCAGCAGCGTAGGGGACGGAGAAGAGACCCAGTACTTC
CDR3: CASSVGDGEETQYF

V: TRBV29-1
D: TRBD2
size: many
J: TRBJ2-7
DNA: TGCAGCGTTTCTGAGGGAGGGTACGAGCAGTACTTC
CDR3: CSVSEGGYEQYF

V: TRBV5-1
D: -
size: many
J: TRBJ2-7
DNA: TGCGCCAGCAGCGAGGGCCGTAATGAGGAGTACTTC
CDR3: CASSEGRNEEYF

V: TRBV7-2
D: -
size: -
J: TRBJ1-3
DNA: TGCGCCAGCAGCCAAGTGTTTTGGGAGGGCTCTGGAAACCCCATATATTTT
CDR3: CASSQVFWEGSGNPIYF

V: TRBV6-2/TRBV6-3
D: -
size: once
J: TRBJ2-7
DNA: TGTGCCAGCAGTTACGACCGCGGAATAGAATATGAGCAGTACTTC
CDR3: CASSYDRGIEYEQYF

V: TRBV6-6
D: -
size: -
J: TRBJ1-6
DNA: TGTGCCAGCAGTTACCACGGGGGAACATCACCCCTCCACTTT
CDR3: CASSYHGGTSPLHF

V: TRBV30
D: TRBD2
size: -
J: TRBJ2-5
DNA: TGTGCCTGGAGTGTAATCTTAGCGGGAGAGACCCAGTACTTC
CDR3: CAWSVILAGETQYF

V: TRBV9
D: -
size: many
J: TRBJ2-3
DNA: TGTGCCAGCAGCGTAGCTGGCGGGGCTAGCACAGATACGCAGTATTTT
CDR3: CASSVAGGASTDTQYF

V: TRBV7-6
D: -
size: few
J: TRBJ1-1
DNA: TGTGCCAGCAGCTTTGGGGCGGGCGTGAACACTGAAGCTTTCTTT
CDR3: CASSFGAGVNTEAFF

V: TRBV11-2
D: -
size: many
J: TRBJ2-7
DNA: TGTGCCAGCAGCCCCGGTACGGTGGCAGTGAACTACGAGCAGTACTTC
CDR3: CASSPGTVAVNYEQYF

V: TRBV12-3/TRBV12-4
D: -
size: -
J: TRBJ1-3
DNA: TGTGCCAGCAATCAATTAGGAGGAAACACCATATATTTT
CDR3: CASNQLGGNTIYF

V: TRBV20-1
D: -
size: many
J: TRBJ2-6
DNA: TGCAGTGCTAGAGCATGGGACACTGGGGCCAACGTCCTGACTTTC
CDR3: CSARAWDTGANVLTF

V: TRBV12-3/TRBV12-4
D: TRBD2
size: -
J: TRBJ2-3
DNA: TGTGCCAGCAGCCCCAGCGGGAGAAGGGCAGATACGCAGTATTTT
CDR3: CASSPSGRRADTQYF

V: TRBV10-2
D: -
size: many
J: TRBJ2-3
DNA: TGCGCCAGCAGTGAAAGTGGCCAGGGATCTACGCAGTATTTT
CDR3: CASSESGQGSTQYF

V: TRBV25-1
D: -
size: once
J: TRBJ2-1
DNA: TGTGCCAGCAGTGCGGGGGCGGGACGCTCCTACAATGAGCAGTTCTTC
CDR3: CASSAGAGRSYNEQFF

V: TRBV7-2
D: -
size: many
J: TRBJ1-2
DNA: TGTGCCAGCAGCCCCCCCGGCCGGGCCCACTATGGCTACACCTTC
CDR3: CASSPPGRAHYGYTF

V: TRBV5-4
D: TRBD2
size: -
J: TRBJ2-7
DNA: TGTGCCAGCAGCGTACCGGGACTAGACTACGAGCAGTACTTC
CDR3: CASSVPGLDYEQYF

V: TRBV12-5
D: TRBD2
size: many
J: TRBJ2-5
DNA: TGTGCTAGTGGTTTGGTACGCGGGAGGGCGCGAGAGACCCAGTACTTC
CDR3: CASGLVRGRARETQYF

V: TRBV11-2
D: TRBD1
size: -
J: TRBJ2-5
DNA: TGTGCCCGCAGCATTTCGGGACAGTACCAGGAGACCCAGTACTTC
CDR3: CARSISGQYQETQYF

V: TRBV5-1
D: -
size: many
J: TRBJ2-1
DNA: TGCGCCAGCAGGACCGACAATGAGCAGTTCTTC
CDR3: CASRTDNEQFF

V: TRBV6-1
D: -
size: many
J: TRBJ2-1
DNA: TGTGCCACGCGGCTAGTGATATCCACTGAGCAGTTCTTC
CDR3: CATRLVISTEQFF

V: TRBV7-8
D: -
size: -
J: TRBJ2-7
DNA: -
CDR3: CASSIYLCSVEDYSEQYF

V: TRBV2
D: TRBD2
size: -
J: TRBJ2-5
DNA: TGTGCCAGCAGCCAGACTAGCGGAGTGGGAGAGACCCAGTACTTC
CDR3: CASSQTSGVGETQYF